This is a list of T cell receptor beta chains from one sample in a study of CD8 T cells in ankylosing spondylitis. TCRdb ran MiXCR on the 5' RACE reads and lists one entry per CDR3 protein. This table has approximately 210,000 distinct CDR3 sequences, over 10% appearing once. The sequencing input was blood, either unsorted or a sorted T cell fraction (not recorded which). The receptors were gathered from a male donor with ankylosing spondylitis or in good health (not recorded which). Each CDR3 is given with its conserved first and last residue. Each record gives: D gene, J gene, clone size, V gene, CDR3 DNA, CDR3 protein. A D gene is named only where the DNA matches it firmly. Size values are once, few and many counts, or a class for expanded clones, and some rows have none.

>-|TRBJ1-2|few|TRBV29-1
TGCAGCGTTGAGGGCCCGAGGGATTATGGCTACACCTTC
CSVEGPRDYGYTF
>-|TRBJ2-3|few|TRBV29-1
TGCAGCTTCGTCCAGCCAAGGGCAGATACGCAGTATTTT
CSFVQPRADTQYF
>TRBD2|TRBJ2-7|few|TRBV5-6
TGTGCCAGCAGGGAGCGGCGGGAGGTTTATGAGCAGTACTTC
CASRERREVYEQYF
>-|TRBJ1-1|-|TRBV30
TGTGCCTGGAGTGTAGCTAAAACTGAAGCTTTCTTT
CAWSVAKTEAFF
>TRBD2|TRBJ2-7|few|TRBV7-9
TGTGCCAGCAGCTACGGACTAGCGGGAGGCTACGAGCAGTACTTC
CASSYGLAGGYEQYF
>TRBD1|TRBJ2-5|many|TRBV3-1
TGTGCCAGCAGCCAAGTAGGGACAGATCAAGAGACCCAGTACTTC
CASSQVGTDQETQYF
>-|TRBJ1-2|many|TRBV12-3/TRBV12-4
TGTGCCAGCACTATAATCGGAGGGGGTAACTATGGCTACACCTTC
CASTIIGGGNYGYTF
>-|TRBJ2-4|-|TRBV12-3/TRBV12-4
TGTGCCAGCAGTTTAGCGACAGAACTAGCCAAAAACATTCAGTACTTC
CASSLATELAKNIQYF
>-|TRBJ2-2|-|TRBV5-1
TGCGCCAGCAGCTATACAGGGTCTGTTCTAACCGGGGAGCTGTTTTTT
CASSYTGSVLTGELFF
>TRBD2|TRBJ2-1|-|TRBV6-5
TGTGCCAGCAGTTACGCGCCCACTAGCGGGGGGGCCTACAATGAGCAGTTCTTC
CASSYAPTSGGAYNEQFF
>TRBD2|TRBJ2-1|many|TRBV4-1
TGCGCCAGCAGCCAAGTAATGGGGGAGGGTGAGCAGTTCTTC
CASSQVMGEGEQFF
>TRBD2|TRBJ2-3|few|TRBV12-3/TRBV12-4
TGTGCCAGCAGTTTCCCAGAAAAGCGGGGGGTCACAGATACGCAGTATTTT
CASSFPEKRGVTDTQYF
>-|TRBJ1-4|-|TRBV12-3/TRBV12-4
TGTGCCAGCAGCCCGGACAGTAATGAAAAACTGTTTTTT
CASSPDSNEKLFF
>-|TRBJ2-2|-|TRBV29-1
TGCAGCGCCCGACACGCGAACACCGGGGAGCTGTTTTTT
CSARHANTGELFF
>-|TRBJ2-1|many|TRBV5-5
TGTGCCAGCAGGTCCGGCGGACGGAGCTCCTACAATGAGCAGTTCTTC
CASRSGGRSSYNEQFF
>TRBD2|TRBJ2-7|few|TRBV12-3/TRBV12-4
TGTGCCAGCAGTCTCGGACTAGCGGGAGGAGAGCAGTACTTC
CASSLGLAGGEQYF
>-|TRBJ2-7|many|TRBV2
TGTGCCAGCTCTCGAGGCAGTCCCTACGAGCAGTACTTC
CASSRGSPYEQYF
>-|TRBJ2-3|-|TRBV11-3
TGTGCCAGCTCCTTCCGGGGTCCTCCATCGAATACGCAGTATTTT
CASSFRGPPSNTQYF
>-|TRBJ2-3|many|TRBV11-2
TGTGCCAGCAGCTTAGTGGAGGATACGCAGTATTTT
CASSLVEDTQYF
>-|TRBJ2-7|-|TRBV18
TGTGCCAGCTCAGAAGGGGGGAACCCCTCCTACGAGCAGTACTTC
CASSEGGNPSYEQYF
>-|TRBJ2-7|-|TRBV4-1
TGCGCCAGCAGCCCAAAATGGGGGGAATCCTACGAGCAGTACTTC
CASSPKWGESYEQYF
>-|TRBJ2-2|-|TRBV20-1
TGCAGTGCTAGAGAGGGGCTCACCGGGGAGCTGTTTTTT
CSAREGLTGELFF